This T cell receptor (beta chain) was retrieved from a study of T cells in Graves' hyperthyroidism and ophthalmopathy. This clonotype was recorded at least ten times. Its antigen remains unidentified. Researchers took RNA transcripts and amplified the TCR beta CDR3 regions from them. TCR CDR3 underwent first-round RT-PCR with the HTBI primer set. TCRdb passed the multiplex PCR reads through MiXCR, listing each CDR3 protein once. The data contain around 540,000 distinct CDR3 sequences, 15% to 20% of them seen just once; the ten biggest clones take up around 32%. Thyroid ultrasound, orbital computed tomography, clinical symptoms, and serum thyroxine and TRAb underpinned diagnoses. Fresh peripheral blood, around 10 ml of it, supplied the PBMCs. Regarding the study as a whole: Blood also held most thyroid clonotypes expanded beyond 0.001.

CDR1 is MNHEY and CDR2 is SVGEGT in the germline V gene. Trimming cost V 0 bases and J 6 bases, with 15 bases left between them. CDR3 length: 16 residues. Source material: blood. The receptor was derived from a woman in her twenties or thirties with Graves' ophthalmopathy. The rearrangement uses TRBV6-2 or TRBV6-3 and TRBJ1-5, with a tentative D call TRBD1 (5 bases). CDR3 nucleotide sequence: TGTGCCAGCAGTTACTCGGACACTTCGGGGTTTCAGCCCCAGCATTTT. Protein: CASSYSDTSGFQPQHF.